Each of the 20 T cell receptor beta chains below was sequenced from the same sample in a study of breast tumors, draining lymph nodes, adjacent tissues. TCRdb processed the multiplex PCR reads anew with MiXCR; each CDR3 protein has one entry. The sample carries about 230,000 distinct CDR3 sequences, about 30% recorded once. Axillary draining lymph nodes of breast cancer patients supplied the node samples. Source material: axillary lymph node tissue. The receptors shown here come from a female donor with breast cancer. Some clones in this sample may be carry-over from other donors' samples.

Points on this clonotype: A much larger clonotype is one base distant, so this may be a read error. The chain has TRBV3-1 and TRBJ2-7; 8 bases match TRBD1. CDR3 length equals 14 residues. Germline CDR1 reads LGHDT; CDR2 reads YNNKEL (reference sequence). CDR3 residues: CASRRTGGSYGQYF. The CDR3 bases are TGTGCCAGCAGGCGAACAGGGGGAAGTTACGGGCAGTACTTC.

This clonotype was seen many times. V usage is TRBV5-1 and J usage is TRBJ2-2; 8 bases match TRBD2. Per germline, CDR1 SGHRS and CDR2 YFSETQ. The CDR3 loop spans 17 amino acids. The trim removed 4 bases at V and 6 bases at J, leaving 14 bases unmatched. The CDR3 DNA follows: TGCGCCAGCAGCCAGGCCGGGGGACTAGATATATCCGGGGAGCTGTTTTTT. The encoded protein is CASSQAGGLDISGELFF.

This clonotype was observed at least ten times. The gene calls are TRBV7-3 and TRBJ2-1; 12 positions match TRBD2. Germline V gene sequence: CDR1 SGHTA, CDR2 FQGTGA. The V gene end was trimmed by 5 bases and the J gene end by 6 bases; junction bases not matched to a gene: 5. CDR3 length: 15 amino acids. The CDR3 region is CASSPRLAGANEQFF. In DNA, the CDR3 is TGTGCCAGCAGCCCTAGACTAGCGGGAGCCAATGAGCAGTTCTTC.

This chain joins TRBV15 and TRBJ1-4; 9 bases match TRBD1. CDR1 LNHNV and CDR2 YYDKDF come from the germline V gene (reference sequence). J gave up 10 bases and V 8 bases, and 8 bases lay outside the gene matches. This CDR3 has 13 residues. As DNA, the CDR3 is TGTGCCACCGGGACAGGGTCTACTTTAAAACTGTTTTTT. This encodes CATGTGSTLKLFF.

To note about this clonotype: A read error may be the cause here, since a much bigger clone is one base away. The V gene is TRBV6-1, the J gene TRBJ2-5; maybe TRBD2 (6 bases). Germline CDR1 reads MNHNS; CDR2 reads SASEGT. Trimming took off 11 bases at V and 3 bases at J, with 16 bases between the two ends. The CDR3 runs to 13 residues. CDR3 bases: TGTGCCTTGGGGCTCGGGGGAAAAGAGACCCAGTACTTC. Protein sequence: CALGLGGKETQYF.

This clonotype was observed many times. The DNA of the CDR3 is TGCAGTGCTAGGACAGGGGTCGAGCAGTACTTC. It is translated as CSARTGVEQYF. The chain has TRBV20-1 and TRBJ2-7, with 8 bases that match TRBD1. Trimming cost V 3 bases and J 6 bases; bases outside gene matches: 1. The CDR3 extends over 11 amino acids. CDR1 and CDR2 from the germline V gene are DFQATT and SNEGSKA (reference sequence).

CDR3 sequence reads: CSALNRGTLTTEAFF. CDR3 DNA sequence: TGCAGTGCTCTGAACAGGGGGACGCTTACCACTGAAGCTTTCTTT. The V and J genes are TRBV20-1 and TRBJ1-1; 8 bases are shared with TRBD1. This CDR3 spans 15 amino acids. Trimming took 5 bases from V and 4 from J; bases not matched to a gene: 12. Germline V gene data show CDR1 as DFQATT and CDR2 as SNEGSKA (reference sequence).

As concerns this clonotype: The junction differs from germline at one of its ends, possibly a read error. The CDR3 nucleotides are TGTGCCAGCATCGATAGCTCTAGCGGGACGGAGACCCAGCACTTC. It specifies CASIDSSSGTETQHF. V is TRBV7-7 and J is TRBJ2-5, with 9 bases lining up with TRBD2. Germline V gives CDR1 SSHAT, CDR2 FNYEAQ (reference sequence). This CDR3 region has 15 residues.

As for this clonotype: A much larger clonotype is one base distant, so this may be a read error. This chain links TRBV6-1 with TRBJ2-1; 8 bases fit TRBD2. Germline assignment: CDR1 MNHNS and CDR2 SASEGT. The length of the CDR3 is 17 residues. After removal of 5 bases from V and 0 bases from J, the junction contained 9 bases not matched to a gene. In DNA form, the CDR3 reads TGTGCCAGCAGTCGTCGGACTAGCTGGAGCTCCTACAATGAGCAGTTCTTC. Translated, it gives CASSRRTSWSSYNEQFF.

In this sample, this clonotype turned up many times. The rearrangement uses TRBV24-1 and TRBJ2-5; 14 bases map to TRBD2. Germline V CDR1 and CDR2: KGHDR, SFDVKD. The CDR3 runs to 17 residues. The V and J ends lost 7 bases and 3 bases, in that order; junction bases with no gene match: 9. CDR3 coding DNA: TGTGCCACCAGCAATTCCCCGGGACTAGCGGGAGAAGAGACCCAGTACTTC. Encoded protein: CATSNSPGLAGEETQYF.

The table lists this clonotype with a few counts. A much larger clone is a single base away; this may be a read error. The V call is TRBV20-1, the J call TRBJ2-3; 11 bases map to TRBD2. Germline V gene lookup returns CDR1 DFQATT and CDR2 SNEGSKA (reference sequence). This CDR3 has 15 residues. Trimming removed 3 bases from V and 4 bases from J; junction bases left unmatched: 6. CDR3 residues: CSASRPGLAADTQYF. The CDR3 DNA reads as TGCAGTGCTAGCCGTCCGGGACTAGCGGCAGATACGCAGTATTTT.

A note on this clonotype: The junction differs from germline at one of its ends, possibly a read error. The chain combines TRBV7-9 with TRBJ2-2; TRBD2 is a possible D gene (7 bases). Per the germline V gene, CDR1 is SEHNR and CDR2 is FQNEAQ (reference sequence). The CDR3 is 17 amino acids. The CDR3 loop is CVSSSARTGGDGGELFF. The DNA of the CDR3 is TGTGTCAGCAGCTCCGCTCGGACGGGGGGCGATGGCGGGGAGCTGTTTTTT. Variable domain in full (rest from reference TRBV7-9 and TRBJ2-2): DTGVSQNPRHKITKRGQNVTFRCDPISEHNRLYWYRQTLGQGPEFLTYFQNEAQLEKSRLLSDRFSAERPKGSFSTLEIQRTEQGDSAMYLCVSSSARTGGDGGELFFGEGSRLTVL.

On this clonotype itself: A read error is likely, as this CDR3 ends without the conserved phenylalanine or tryptophan. The chain joins TRBV24-1 to TRBJ2-1; no clear D gene. The CDR3 sequence is 14 residues long. V lost 4 bases to trimming and J lost 0 bases, with 6 bases between them. Germline-derived CDR1 and CDR2 are KGHDR and SFDVKD. The CDR3, as DNA: TGTGCCACCAGTGAAGGCGGCTCCTACAATGAGCAGTTCCTC. Its translation is CATSEGGSYNEQFL.

This clonotype was counted at least ten times. V usage is TRBV6-1 and J usage is TRBJ1-6, with D possibly TRBD1 on 6 matching bases. This CDR3 spans 14 amino acids. V lost 3 bases and J 7 bases, leaving 10 bases between the germline ends. The germline CDR1 and CDR2 sequences are MNHNS and SASEGT. Here the CDR3 reads CASSDYRDNSPLHF. CDR3 coding DNA: TGTGCCAGCAGTGACTACAGGGACAATTCACCCCTCCACTTT.

The sample holds a few counts of this clonotype. No conserved phenylalanine or tryptophan is present at the end of the CDR3, so a read error is the likely explanation. The chain joins TRBV7-7 to TRBJ2-4; no clear D gene. CDR1 and CDR2 (germline): SSHAT, FNYEAQ (reference sequence). The CDR3 is 14 residues long. With 1 base removed from V and 0 bases from J, the gap between germline ends came to 4 bases. CDR3 DNA sequence: TGTGCCAGCAGCTTAGAGGCAGCCAAAAACATTCAGTACCTC. Protein product: CASSLEAAKNIQYL.

In its sample, this clonotype was seen many times. The chain combines TRBV11-2 with TRBJ2-7; 9 bases line up with TRBD1. The CDR3 runs 15 residues. Germline CDR1 reads SGHAT; CDR2 reads FQNNGV. J gave up 7 bases and V 2 bases, and 9 bases lay outside the gene matches. CDR3: CASSLWGQGQVEQYF. CDR3 DNA: TGTGCCAGCAGCTTATGGGGACAGGGACAGGTGGAGCAGTACTTC.

This clonotype was seen a handful of times. A much larger clone is a single base away; this may be a read error. The chain couples TRBV20-1 to TRBJ2-1, with 9 bases matching TRBD2. This CDR3 is built from 14 residues. V shed 0 bases, J shed 9 bases, and the junction held 6 bases outside the gene matches. Germline values: CDR1 DFQATT, CDR2 SNEGSKA (reference sequence). For the CDR3, the DNA is TGCAGTGCTAGAGAGAGCGGGAGGCACTCTGAGCAGTTCTTC. Protein: CSARESGRHSEQFF.

This clonotype was observed many times. The chain carries TRBV12-3 or TRBV12-4 and TRBJ2-7, with D possibly TRBD2 on 5 matching bases. V was clipped by 6 bases and J by 5 bases, with 20 bases between them. The CDR3 spans 15 residues. The CDR3 here is CASSSGGLIRHEQYF. Written as DNA, the CDR3 is TGTGCCAGCAGCTCGGGCGGGCTCATACGGCACGAGCAGTACTTC.

The chain employs TRBV27 and TRBJ2-3; 7 nucleotides agree with TRBD1. This CDR3 comprises 16 residues. Germline CDR1 is MNHEY and CDR2 is SMNVEV (reference sequence). V gave up 11 bases and J gave up 4 bases; unmatched junction bases: 18. In DNA, the CDR3 is TGTGCCGGCCTAGGACGACAGGGAGCTTCTCCAGATACGCAGTATTTT. This sequence encodes CAGLGRQGASPDTQYF.

The chain is built from TRBV7-8 and TRBJ1-1, with a weak D call TRBD1 (5 bases). The V end lost 6 bases, the J end lost 4 bases, and 15 bases lay between the germline ends. Germline V gene sequence: CDR1 SGHVS, CDR2 FQNEAQ. The CDR3 length is 14 residues. In nucleotides, the CDR3 is TGTGCCAGCAGTAGGGAAAGGGGAGGCACTGAAGCTTTCTTT. This encodes CASSRERGGTEAFF.